This is a list of T cell receptor beta chains from one sample in a study of blood T cell repertoires in COVID-19. Some clones are missing from TCRdb's copy, which holds only in-frame ones; the method was immunoSEQ multiplex PCR. The sample includes around 140,000 clones, roughly 86% seen only once; the top ten take approximately 3%. Sequences were obtained from PBMCs or T cells enriched from blood (not recorded which). The receptors come from a woman aged 50 to 60 with acute COVID-19. CDR3s include the opening cysteine and the closing phenylalanine or tryptophan. A D gene is named only where the DNA matches it firmly. Some rows mark clone size as missing; the rest say once, few, many or name a class of expanded clone.

J,V,size,D,CDR3,DNA
TRBJ2-7,TRBV5-5,.,TRBD2,CASSSGFLSGLMSYEQYF,TGTGCCAGCAGCTCCGGGTTCCTTAGCGGGCTTATGTCCTACGAGCAGTACTTC
TRBJ1-1,TRBV7-3,once,.,CASSLIGGGSYMNTEAFF,TGTGCCAGCAGCTTAATTGGTGGCGGAAGCTACATGAACACTGAAGCTTTCTTT
TRBJ2-1,TRBV5-4,once,TRBD2,CASSTRLAGDLDEQFF,TGTGCCAGCAGCACCCGACTAGCGGGAGATTTGGATGAGCAGTTCTTC
TRBJ1-2,TRBV15,once,.,CATSRGGGTNYGYTF,TGTGCCACCAGCAGAGGAGGAGGGACTAACTATGGCTACACCTTC
TRBJ2-3,TRBV7-2,few,.,CASSQSRSASATRTQYF,TGTGCCAGCAGCCAGAGTCGGAGTGCGAGTGCCACACGTACGCAGTATTTT
TRBJ1-5,TRBV9,.,.,CASSEGGGGADSNQPQHF,TGTGCCAGCAGTGAAGGCGGGGGAGGGGCCGATAGCAATCAGCCCCAGCATTTT
TRBJ2-1,TRBV30,few,TRBD1,CAWSDTPGTVQFF,TGTGCCTGGAGTGACACGCCCGGGACAGTACAGTTCTTC
TRBJ2-5,TRBV4-2,.,.,CASSPGFGEETQYF,TGTGCCAGCAGCCCAGGGTTCGGAGAAGAGACCCAGTACTTC
TRBJ2-2,TRBV30,.,TRBD1,CAGWDRGFSGELFF,TGTGCCGGCTGGGACAGGGGTTTTTCCGGGGAGCTGTTTTTT
TRBJ1-5,TRBV28,.,.,CASSQPPPQVINQPQHF,TGTGCCAGCAGTCAACCACCCCCCCAGGTTATCAATCAGCCCCAGCATTTT
TRBJ1-1,TRBV9,once,TRBD1,CASSVVTGGVTEAFF,TGTGCCAGCAGCGTAGTTACAGGGGGGGTCACTGAAGCTTTCTTT
TRBJ2-1,TRBV7-9,.,.,CVRESGNEQFF,TGTGTCCGGGAGTCTGGTAATGAGCAGTTCTTC
TRBJ2-3,TRBV11-3,.,TRBD2,CASSISSGESTDTQYF,TGTGCCAGCAGCATTTCTAGCGGGGAGAGCACAGATACGCAGTATTTT
TRBJ2-3,TRBV7-9,.,.,CASSQGLLGTDTQYF,TGTGCCAGCAGCCAGGGACTCCTCGGCACAGATACGCAGTATTTT
TRBJ2-7,TRBV5-6,.,TRBD2,CASSLGAGVLIYEQYF,TGTGCCAGCAGCTTGGGAGCGGGAGTGTTGATCTACGAGCAGTACTTC
TRBJ2-7,TRBV12-5,.,.,CASGSEGRGAEQYF,TGTGCTAGTGGCTCTGAAGGCAGGGGAGCCGAGCAGTACTTC
TRBJ2-1,TRBV11-3,.,.,CASNLDSQGHNEQFF,TGTGCCAGCAACTTGGACTCCCAGGGGCATAATGAGCAGTTCTTC
TRBJ2-7,TRBV5-1,.,TRBD2,CASRGTSETYEQYF,TGCGCCAGCAGAGGGACTAGCGAGACCTACGAGCAGTACTTC
TRBJ2-7,TRBV13,.,TRBD2,CASSLRGSGSGEQYF,TGTGCCAGCAGCTTAAGGGGTAGCGGGAGTGGCGAGCAGTACTTC
TRBJ2-7,TRBV4-3,.,.,CASSRSEAANEEQYF,TGCGCCAGCAGCCGTTCAGAGGCGGCCAACGAGGAGCAGTACTTC
TRBJ1-1,TRBV28,.,TRBD1,CASSIYRGNTEAFF,TGTGCCAGCAGTATCTACAGGGGGAACACTGAAGCTTTCTTT
TRBJ2-5,TRBV3-1/TRBV3-2,.,.,CASSPISGLQETQYF,TGTGCCAGCAGTCCCATAAGCGGGCTCCAAGAGACCCAGTACTTC
TRBJ1-1,TRBV27,.,.,CASRQGGTEAFF,TGTGCCAGCAGACAGGGCGGCACTGAAGCTTTCTTT
TRBJ2-3,TRBV2,.,TRBD2,CASSPQAGLAGEADTQYF,TGTGCCAGCAGCCCCCAGGCCGGATTAGCGGGAGAGGCAGATACGCAGTATTTT
TRBJ2-7,TRBV27,.,.,CASSSYLGGEQYF,TGTGCCAGCAGTTCCTACCTAGGTGGGGAGCAGTACTTC
TRBJ2-2,TRBV7-6,.,TRBD2,CASSPRAGEKNTGELFF,TGTGCCAGCAGCCCTCGCGCGGGGGAAAAAAACACCGGGGAGCTGTTTTTT
TRBJ1-3,TRBV3-1/TRBV3-2,.,.,CASSHPQGGNTIYF,TGTGCCAGCAGCCATCCGCAGGGCGGAAACACCATATATTTT
TRBJ1-5,TRBV3-1/TRBV3-2,.,.,CASSPAGFSQPQHF,TGTGCCAGCAGCCCAGCAGGGTTTAGTCAGCCCCAGCATTTT
TRBJ2-1,TRBV19,.,TRBD2,CASSMYSGSNEQFF,TGTGCCAGTAGTATGTACAGCGGGAGCAATGAGCAGTTCTTC
TRBJ2-5,TRBV7-9,.,TRBD2,CASSLVAGWETQYF,TGTGCCAGCAGCTTAGTAGCGGGATGGGAGACCCAGTACTTC
TRBJ2-7,TRBV24-1,.,.,CATSGAYEQYF,TGTGCCACCAGTGGAGCCTACGAGCAGTACTTC
TRBJ1-5,TRBV27,once,.,CASSPNPGHPWPQHF,TGTGCCAGCAGCCCGAATCCGGGACACCCGTGGCCCCAGCATTTT
TRBJ2-2,TRBV6-1,.,.,CASSEGTIVSGELFF,TGTGCCAGCAGTGAAGGGACTATCGTTTCTGGGGAGCTGTTTTTT
TRBJ2-3,TRBV9,.,TRBD2,CASSGPGTRHADTQYF,TGTGCCAGCAGCGGACCCGGGACTAGGCATGCGGATACGCAGTATTTT
TRBJ1-2,TRBV2,.,.,CASSGQVSNYGYTF,TGTGCCAGCAGTGGACAGGTCTCCAACTATGGCTACACCTTC
TRBJ2-1,TRBV5-1,.,TRBD1,CASSSSPGTGGDEQFF,TGCGCCAGCAGCTCCTCTCCCGGGACAGGGGGCGATGAGCAGTTCTTC
TRBJ1-5,TRBV6-2/TRBV6-3,.,TRBD1,CASSPSDRGGNQPQHF,TGTGCCAGCAGTCCCTCGGACAGGGGTGGCAATCAGCCCCAGCATTTT
TRBJ1-6,TRBV19,.,.,CASTASDLDSPLHF,TGTGCCAGTACCGCGTCGGACTTAGATTCACCCCTCCACTTT
TRBJ2-4,TRBV19,.,TRBD1,CASSNPGQKNIQYF,TGTGCCAGTTCTAATCCGGGACAGAAAAACATTCAGTACTTC
TRBJ2-7,TRBV18,.,TRBD1,CASSQQGKENTYEQYF,TGTGCCAGCTCTCAACAGGGGAAAGAAAATACCTACGAGCAGTACTTC
TRBJ1-3,TRBV21-1,.,.,CASSKATGLGGNTIYF,TGTGCCAGCAGCAAAGCCACAGGCCTTGGGGGAAACACCATATATTTT
TRBJ2-3,TRBV5-5,.,.,CASSLGLDYTDTQYF,TGTGCCAGCAGCTTGGGACTCGACTACACAGATACGCAGTATTTT
TRBJ2-7,TRBV4-1,.,TRBD1,CASSPGQGLEQYF,TGCGCCAGCAGCCCGGGACAGGGTCTCGAGCAGTACTTC
TRBJ2-7,TRBV7-9,.,TRBD2,CASMWGGSYEQYF,TGTGCCAGCATGTGGGGGGGTTCCTACGAGCAGTACTTC
TRBJ1-1,TRBV7-7,few,TRBD1,CARGRSGGQGNTEAFF,TGTGCTAGGGGACGATCTGGGGGACAGGGAAACACTGAAGCTTTCTTT
TRBJ2-3,TRBV5-1,.,TRBD1,CASMLWTGGDTQYF,TGCGCCAGCATGCTATGGACAGGGGGAGATACGCAGTATTTT
TRBJ2-1,TRBV10-3,.,.,CAISSPGSYNEQFF,TGTGCCATCAGTTCGCCGGGTTCCTACAATGAGCAGTTCTTC
TRBJ2-7,TRBV3-1/TRBV3-2,.,.,CASSPHVYWSGLLSYEQYF,TGTGCCAGCAGCCCTCACGTATACTGGAGCGGGCTCCTCTCCTACGAGCAGTACTTC
TRBJ1-1,TRBV9,.,TRBD1,CASSPGQALNTEAFF,TGTGCCAGCAGCCCTGGACAGGCCCTGAACACTGAAGCTTTCTTT
TRBJ1-4,TRBV2,.,TRBD1,CASKSWGQEMFF,TGTGCCAGCAAATCGTGGGGACAGGAAATGTTTTTT
TRBJ1-1,TRBV4-1,.,.,CASSQPNTEAFF,TGCGCCAGCAGCCAACCTAACACTGAAGCTTTCTTT
TRBJ2-6,TRBV11-2,.,TRBD1,CASTETGAGANVLTF,TGTGCCAGCACCGAGACAGGGGCTGGGGCCAACGTCCTGACTTTC
TRBJ1-6,TRBV6-1,.,.,CASSDLSFSYNSPLHF,TGTGCCAGCAGTGATTTGTCTTTCTCCTATAATTCACCCCTCCACTTT
TRBJ1-5,TRBV3-1/TRBV3-2,.,TRBD1,CASSFGTGGFGNQPQHF,TGTGCCAGCAGTTTCGGGACAGGGGGCTTTGGCAATCAGCCCCAGCATTTT
TRBJ1-1,TRBV19,few,.,CASSIRDFEPEAFF,TGTGCCAGTAGTATTCGGGACTTCGAACCTGAAGCTTTCTTT
TRBJ2-2,TRBV6-6,.,TRBD2,CASSPDSGAGTGELFF,TGTGCCAGCAGTCCTGACAGCGGGGCTGGCACCGGGGAGCTGTTTTTT
TRBJ2-3,TRBV18,few,TRBD2,CASSPGTSGGRDTQYF,TGTGCCAGCTCACCCGGGACTAGCGGGGGCAGGGATACGCAGTATTTT
TRBJ2-3,TRBV19,.,TRBD2,CASSITGGRRSTDTQYF,TGTGCCAGTAGTATAACGGGAGGGAGAAGAAGCACAGATACGCAGTATTTT
TRBJ2-7,TRBV9,.,TRBD2,CASSVSSGRAGREQYF,TGTGCCAGCAGCGTAAGTAGCGGGAGGGCCGGAAGGGAGCAGTACTTC